This record concerns one TCR beta chain sequence. These data originate in a study of cytomegalovirus exposure and HLA in healthy donors. Whole-study context: Of the donors genotyped, about 410 in all, over 80% fell in the Caucasian-associated ancestry cluster.

Participants comprised healthy donors of bone marrow. The primer mix had 60 Vbeta and 13 Jbeta primers. Sequencing was performed with immunoSEQ multiplex PCR; in TCRdb, only in-frame clones are kept and a portion is missing. Its clone listing holds 40,000 or so clones. Trimming removed 4 bases at V and 1 base at J, with 16 bases between. This CDR3 is built from 16 residues. Germline CDR1 reads SGHAT; CDR2 reads FQNNGV. Sample: PBMCs. The chain employs TRBV11-2 and TRBJ1-1, with D unresolved. The sequence derives from a male donor in good health and CMV-seronegative. The CDR3 DNA sequence: TGTGCCAGCAGCTATGGCATCGATTCGGGGAACACTGAAGCTTTCTTT. Translation gives CASSYGIDSGNTEAFF. Combining the CDR3 with reference TRBV11-2 and TRBJ1-1 gives the whole variable domain EAGVAQSPRYKIIEKRQSVAFWCNPISGHATLYWYQQILGQGPKLLIQFQNNGVVDDSQLPKDRFSAERLKGVDSTLKIQPAKLEDSAVYLCASSYGIDSGNTEAFFGQGTRLTVV.